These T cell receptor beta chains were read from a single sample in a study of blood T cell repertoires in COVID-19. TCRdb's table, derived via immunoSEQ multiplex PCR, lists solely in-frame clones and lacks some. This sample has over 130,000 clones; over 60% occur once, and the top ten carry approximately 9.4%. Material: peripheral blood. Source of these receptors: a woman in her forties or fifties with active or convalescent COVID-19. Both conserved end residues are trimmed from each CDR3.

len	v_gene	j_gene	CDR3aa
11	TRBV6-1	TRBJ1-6	ASSDEEYTPLH
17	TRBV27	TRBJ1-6	ASSPSRDRAISQFSPLH
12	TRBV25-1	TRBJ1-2	ASSPGTVNYGYT
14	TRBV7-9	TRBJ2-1	ASSISGGVSYNEQF
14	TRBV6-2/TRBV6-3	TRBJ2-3	ASSYPGLAGRYTQY
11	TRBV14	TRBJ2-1	ASSQGQGIGQF
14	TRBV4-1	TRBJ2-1	ASSHEMGLVRREQF
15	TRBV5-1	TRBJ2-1	ASRGQGAPSIYNEQF
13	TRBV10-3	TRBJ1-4	AISGDRTTNEKLF
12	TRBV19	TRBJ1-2	ASSIGAASYGYT
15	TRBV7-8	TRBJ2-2	ASSLARGGANTGELF
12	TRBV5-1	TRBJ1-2	ASSSQAPNYGYT
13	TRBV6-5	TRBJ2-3	ASRPPRPRPDTQY
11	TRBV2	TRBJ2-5	ASSGGMGETQY
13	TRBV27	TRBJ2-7	ASSLYGSPDYEQY
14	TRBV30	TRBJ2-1	AWGQLAGNRGNEQF
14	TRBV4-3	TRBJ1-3	ASSQDFGVSGNTIY
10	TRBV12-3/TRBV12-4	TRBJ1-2	ASSQRGYGYT
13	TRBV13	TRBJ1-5	ASSLGTGDNQPQH
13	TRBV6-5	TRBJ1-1	ASSPGQRHKAEAF
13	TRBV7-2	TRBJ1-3	ASSPPGDLGNTIY
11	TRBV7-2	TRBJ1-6	ASSSYGDSPLH
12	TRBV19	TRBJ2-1	ASSRTSGGNEQF
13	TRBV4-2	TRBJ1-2	ASSQDRRQGLGYT
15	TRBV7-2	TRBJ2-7	ASSPPLAGVGINEQY
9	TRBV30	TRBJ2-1	AWAREGEQF
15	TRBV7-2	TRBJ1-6	ASSLEGGGAVNSPLH
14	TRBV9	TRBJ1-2	ASSPTALPTNYGYT
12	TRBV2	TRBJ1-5	ASSGDRGNQPQH
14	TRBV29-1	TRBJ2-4	SVEGGQRGVKNIQY
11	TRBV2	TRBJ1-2	ASTMTGLDGYT
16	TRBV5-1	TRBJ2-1	ASSSGQAILAGFNEQF
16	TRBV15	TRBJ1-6	ATSRDIDTSSYNSPLH
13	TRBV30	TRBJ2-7	AWSKGDRVIDEQY
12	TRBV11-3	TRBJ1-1	ASSPGSGDTEAF
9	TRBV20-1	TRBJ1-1	SARADTEAF
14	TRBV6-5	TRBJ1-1	ASSYSSARVNTEAF
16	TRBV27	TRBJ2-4	ASSRDRGAGLAKNIQY